Listed below are T cell receptor beta chains from one sample, sequenced in a study of T cell responses to AZD1222 COVID-19 vaccine. Method: immunoSEQ multiplex PCR; TCRdb's copy keeps in-frame clones and lacks some. The profile covers 75,000 to 95,000 clones, with around nine tenths appearing a single time and approximately 5.3% taken by the ten largest. The sample in question was peripheral blood, obtained 28 days after the second AZD1222 dose. The receptors were sampled from an adult who received the AZD1222 COVID-19 vaccine. CDR3s include the opening cysteine and the closing phenylalanine or tryptophan. The D gene is left open where the match is weak. Only part of the rows carry a size: once, few, many, or a class if the clone is expanded.

V,size,J,D,DNA,CDR3
TRBV7-3,-,TRBJ1-1,-,TGTGCCAGCAGCTTAACCGGGACCGGCAGGGCGCCCTATCTTAACACTGAAGCTTTCTTT,CASSLTGTGRAPYLNTEAFF
TRBV3-1/TRBV3-2,-,TRBJ2-3,-,TGTGCCAGCAGCCAAAGGGGGATAGATACGCAGTATTTT,CASSQRGIDTQYF
TRBV6-5,-,TRBJ1-1,-,TGTGCCAGCAACGAGGTCCTCACAGCCCAGGGTGAAGCTTTCTTT,CASNEVLTAQGEAFF
TRBV5-5,-,TRBJ2-7,-,TGTGCCAGCAGCCCCCCGGGGGTATCCTACGAGCAGTACTTC,CASSPPGVSYEQYF
TRBV7-9,-,TRBJ2-2,-,TGTGCCAGCAGCTTATACTCCGGGTCGGACACCGGGGAGCTGTTTTTT,CASSLYSGSDTGELFF
TRBV2,few,TRBJ1-5,TRBD1,TGTGCCAGCAGCCCCGGGACAGGGGGCAATCAGCCCCAGCATTTT,CASSPGTGGNQPQHF
TRBV9,-,TRBJ1-5,-,TGTGCCAGCAGCGTAGGAGACGGGTGGGGCCAGCCCCAGCATTTT,CASSVGDGWGQPQHF
TRBV9,once,TRBJ1-3,-,TGTGCCAGCAGCGTCTCCTCTGGAAACACCATATATTTT,CASSVSSGNTIYF
TRBV3-1/TRBV3-2,-,TRBJ1-3,-,TGTGCCAGCACCTATGGAAACACCATATATTTT,CASTYGNTIYF
TRBV18,-,TRBJ2-5,-,TGTGCCAGCTCAAGTCTCCCCGGGACCCAAAGCCAAGAGACCCAGTACTTC,CASSSLPGTQSQETQYF
TRBV2,-,TRBJ1-5,-,TGTGCCAGCAGTTTCCTCGACAGTAATCAGCCCCAGCATTTT,CASSFLDSNQPQHF
TRBV7-9,-,TRBJ2-2,-,TGTGCCAGCAGCTTAGTTGTGGGTCTCGGGGAGCTGTTTTTT,CASSLVVGLGELFF
TRBV19,-,TRBJ1-5,-,TGTGCCAGTAGCCAGACGGCCAATCAGCCCCAGCATTTT,CASSQTANQPQHF
TRBV2,-,TRBJ1-5,TRBD1,TGTGCCAGCAGTGAGGGACAGCAGCCCCAGCATTTT,CASSEGQQPQHF
TRBV10-3,once,TRBJ1-1,TRBD1,TGTGCCATCAGTGAGTCCACAGGGGGTGAAGCTTTCTTT,CAISESTGGEAFF
TRBV5-5,-,TRBJ1-2,TRBD1,TGTGCCAGCAGCTTGTCTCGGACAGGGAACTATGGCTACACCTTC,CASSLSRTGNYGYTF
TRBV4-2,-,TRBJ2-3,TRBD2,TGTGCCAGCAGCCAAGGCGCGGGGGGCGGGGATACGCAGTATTTT,CASSQGAGGGDTQYF
TRBV7-2,few,TRBJ1-3,-,TGTGCCAGCAGCTCCTACAACTCTGGAAACACCATATATTTT,CASSSYNSGNTIYF
TRBV19,-,TRBJ1-2,TRBD1,TGTGCCAGTAGTATCTCGGGACAGGGGAATCTGCTTGGCTACACCTTC,CASSISGQGNLLGYTF
TRBV9,-,TRBJ2-3,-,TGTGCCAGCAGCGTAGCTGGTGGGACTAGCACAGATACGCAGTATTTT,CASSVAGGTSTDTQYF